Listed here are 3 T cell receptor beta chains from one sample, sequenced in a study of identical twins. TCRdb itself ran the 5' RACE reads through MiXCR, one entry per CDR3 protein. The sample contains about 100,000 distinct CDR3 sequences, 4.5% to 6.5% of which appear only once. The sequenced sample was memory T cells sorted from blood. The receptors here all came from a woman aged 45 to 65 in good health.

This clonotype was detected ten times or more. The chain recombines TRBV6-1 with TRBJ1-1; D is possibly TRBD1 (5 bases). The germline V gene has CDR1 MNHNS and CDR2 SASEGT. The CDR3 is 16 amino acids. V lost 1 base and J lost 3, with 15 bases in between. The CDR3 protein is CASSEGGAGLHTEAFF. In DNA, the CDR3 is TGTGCCAGCAGTGAAGGTGGGGCGGGGCTGCACACTGAAGCTTTCTTT.

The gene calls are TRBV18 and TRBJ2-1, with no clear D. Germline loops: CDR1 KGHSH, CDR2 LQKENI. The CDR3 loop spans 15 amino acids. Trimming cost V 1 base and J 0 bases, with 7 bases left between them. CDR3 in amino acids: CASSPQKVSYNEQFF. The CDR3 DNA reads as TGTGCCAGCTCACCACAAAAGGTCTCCTACAATGAGCAGTTCTTC.

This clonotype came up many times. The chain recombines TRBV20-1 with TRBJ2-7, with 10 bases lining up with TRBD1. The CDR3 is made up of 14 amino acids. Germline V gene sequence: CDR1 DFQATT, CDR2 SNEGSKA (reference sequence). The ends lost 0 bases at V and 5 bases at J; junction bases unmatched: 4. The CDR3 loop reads CSARDMTGGHEQYF. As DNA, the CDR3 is TGCAGTGCTAGAGATATGACAGGGGGCCACGAGCAGTACTTC.